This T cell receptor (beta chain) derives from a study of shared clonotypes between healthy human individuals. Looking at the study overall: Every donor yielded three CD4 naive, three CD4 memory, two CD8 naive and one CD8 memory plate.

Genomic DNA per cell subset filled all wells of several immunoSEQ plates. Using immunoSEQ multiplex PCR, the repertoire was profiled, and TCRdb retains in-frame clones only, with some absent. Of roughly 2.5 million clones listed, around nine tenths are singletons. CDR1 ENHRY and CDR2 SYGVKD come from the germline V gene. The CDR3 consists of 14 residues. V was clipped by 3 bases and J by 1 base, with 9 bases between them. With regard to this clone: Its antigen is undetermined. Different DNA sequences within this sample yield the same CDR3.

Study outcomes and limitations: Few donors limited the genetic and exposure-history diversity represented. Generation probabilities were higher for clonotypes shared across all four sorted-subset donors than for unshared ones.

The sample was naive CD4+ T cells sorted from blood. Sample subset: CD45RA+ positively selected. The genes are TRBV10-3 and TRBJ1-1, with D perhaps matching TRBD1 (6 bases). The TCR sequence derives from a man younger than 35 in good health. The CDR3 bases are TGTGCCATCAGTGAAACAGGGAGGAACACTGAAGCTTTCTTT. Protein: CAISETGRNTEAFF.